The T cell receptor (beta chain) under discussion was sequenced for a study of cytomegalovirus exposure and HLA in healthy donors. Study at large: There were several hundred genotyped donors. Of these, roughly 86% fell in the genetic ancestry cluster associated with self-reported Caucasian donors. Study-level points and caveats: HLA alleles were associated with roughly 15,000 TCR beta sequences in a later analysis at 0.05 false discovery rate.

PCR involved 60 Vbeta and 13 Jbeta primers. Only in-frame clones appear in the TCRdb table, and some are missing; sequencing was by immunoSEQ multiplex PCR. The profile shows 120,000 to 150,000 clones, approximately 9% of them singletons. A word on this clone: Its antigen remains unknown.

The CDR3 is 14 amino acids. The germline CDR1 and CDR2 sequences are SGHRS and YFSETQ. With V trimmed by 4 bases and J by 5 bases, 5 bases remained unmatched. This receptor was taken from a male donor in good health and CMV-seronegative. The rearrangement uses TRBV5-1 and TRBJ1-4, with 7 bases fitting TRBD1. The sample comprised PBMCs. DNA for the CDR3: TGCGCCAGCAGCGTGGACAGGCAAAATGAAAAACTGTTTTTT. This encodes CASSVDRQNEKLFF.